The 25 T cell receptor beta chains below come from one sample, sequenced in a study of T-cell reconstitution after alpha-beta-depleted transplantation in children. As it was prepared, the TCRbeta library received unique molecular identifiers. One entry per CDR3 protein results from TCRdb running MiXCR on the PCR reads. The sample consists of 780,000 or so distinct CDR3 sequences, under 20% of them appearing once. Sequenced here: PBMCs, mostly from graft donor cells, sampled 360 days after TCRalphabeta/CD19-depleted stem cell transplant. The receptors originated from a male patient aged 10 to 17 who had a stem cell transplant for acute lymphoblastic leukemia, so the T cells may come from the graft donor.

This clonotype was seen ten or more times. The V and J genes are TRBV12-5 and TRBJ2-1; perhaps TRBD2 as D (5 bases). Germline-derived CDR1 and CDR2 are LGHNT and FRNRAP. The CDR3 extends over 12 amino acids. The DNA of the CDR3 is TGTGCCAGCGGATTGGGGTACAATGAGCAGTTCTTC. This codes for CASGLGYNEQFF.

The chain has TRBV27 and TRBJ2-2; D is perhaps TRBD1 (5 bases). This CDR3 contains 14 residues. Germline V gene data show CDR1 as MNHEY and CDR2 as SMNVEV (reference sequence). Trimming removed 5 bases from V and 3 bases from J, with 10 bases in between. The CDR3 DNA sequence: TGTGCCAGCAGTCCCAGACAGTACACCGGGGAGCTGTTTTTT. This codes for CASSPRQYTGELFF.

The V gene is TRBV3-1, the J gene TRBJ1-1; D call uncertain. The ends were cut back, 1 base at V and 4 bases at J, with 10 bases in the middle. The CDR3 is made up of 14 amino acids. The germline V gene has CDR1 LGHDT and CDR2 YNNKEL (reference sequence). The CDR3 is CASSQGPRVTEAFF. For the CDR3, the DNA is TGTGCCAGCAGCCAAGGACCCCGGGTCACTGAAGCTTTCTTT.

The rearrangement links TRBV27 to TRBJ1-2, with D possibly matching TRBD1 (6 bases). The length of the CDR3 is 15 residues. CDR1 is MNHEY, CDR2 SMNVEV, per germline (reference sequence). V lost 2 bases, J lost 4 bases, and 14 bases lay in between. The CDR3 DNA follows: TGTGCCAGCAGTTTAACGGGGGGCATCAGCTATGGCTACACCTTC. Translation gives CASSLTGGISYGYTF.

This rearrangement joins TRBV5-6 to TRBJ1-5; no firm D call. Trimming shortened V by 4 bases and J by 5 bases, and 4 bases separated the two germline ends. The CDR3 is 11 residues long. Germline V lookup: CDR1 SGHDT, CDR2 YYEEEE. CDR3 sequence (DNA): TGTGCCAGCAGCATAGATCAGCCCCAGCATTTT. It encodes CASSIDQPQHF.

This clonotype was picked up many times. V and J are TRBV29-1 and TRBJ2-1; D remains unclear. This CDR3 has 10 amino acids. CDR1 SQVTM and CDR2 ANQGSEA come from the germline V gene. The ends were cut back, 4 bases at V and 8 bases at J, with 6 bases in the middle. The DNA for the CDR3 is TGCAGCGTTGGTAGTCATGAGCAGTTCTTC. Translated, it gives CSVGSHEQFF.

This clonotype was picked up a small number of times. V gene TRBV29-1 combines with J gene TRBJ2-1; 15 positions agree with TRBD2. The CDR3 loop spans 16 amino acids. Unmatched junction bases numbered 3, after V lost 4 bases and J lost 2 bases. Germline loops: CDR1 SQVTM, CDR2 ANQGSEA. CDR3 protein: CSVAGLAGGTYNEQFF. In DNA form, the CDR3 reads TGCAGCGTTGCGGGACTAGCGGGAGGTACCTACAATGAGCAGTTCTTC.

This clonotype appeared many times. The rearrangement uses TRBV7-7 and TRBJ2-1, with D tentatively TRBD1 (5 bases). The V gene's germline CDR1 is SSHAT and CDR2 FNYEAQ (reference sequence). V was clipped by 1 base and J by 5 bases, with 6 bases between them. This CDR3 has 13 residues. For the CDR3, the DNA is TGTGCCAGCAGCTTAGGACAGAACAATGAGCAGTTCTTC. The encoded protein is CASSLGQNNEQFF.

The chain carries TRBV15 and TRBJ2-1, with 9 bases that match TRBD2. CDR1 is LNHNV and CDR2 is YYDKDF in the germline V gene (reference sequence). The junction had 19 bases not matched to a gene; V was cut back by 4 bases and J by 6 bases. The CDR3 has 19 residues. CDR3 sequence: CATSKCAGSGSIACNEQFF. CDR3 in DNA: TGTGCCACCAGCAAATGCGCAGGTAGCGGGAGTATAGCCTGCAATGAGCAGTTCTTC.

This chain uses TRBV4-1 with TRBJ2-1; no clear D gene. There are 15 residues in the CDR3. Germline assignment: CDR1 MGHRA and CDR2 YSYEKL. V lost 0 bases, J lost 10 bases, and 16 bases lay in between. The CDR3 DNA reads TGCGCCAGCAGCCAAGATGCGGCAGCGAGAGAGGAGCAGTTCTTC. It yields the protein CASSQDAAAREEQFF.

This clonotype occurred a few times. V gene TRBV9 combines with J gene TRBJ2-7, with TRBD1 matching 8 bases. The CDR3 sequence is 14 residues long. CDR1 is SGDLS and CDR2 is YYNGEE in the germline V gene. Germline trimming cut 4 bases from V and 5 bases from J; bases unmatched to any gene: 8. The CDR3 DNA follows: TGTGCCAGCAGCTCACCGGACAGGGAAGACGAGCAGTACTTC. It translates to CASSSPDREDEQYF.

This chain joins TRBV5-5 and TRBJ2-3, with a tentative D call TRBD2 (5 bases). Deletions cut 4 bases from V and 2 bases from J, with 11 bases between. The CDR3 contains 14 residues. Germline CDR1 SGHKS, CDR2 YYEKEE (reference sequence). Here the CDR3 reads CASSLRTDTDTQYF. As DNA, the CDR3 is TGTGCCAGCAGCCTTAGGACTGACACAGATACGCAGTATTTT.

The chain uses TRBV6-5 and TRBJ2-1; 7 bases are shared with TRBD2. Trimming at V came to 2 bases and at J to 9 bases, leaving 7 bases not matched to a gene. Germline values: CDR1 MNHEY, CDR2 SVGAGI. This CDR3 comprises 14 residues. The CDR3: CASSYTRGVGEQFF. The CDR3 DNA reads TGTGCCAGCAGTTACACCCGGGGGGTTGGTGAGCAGTTCTTC.

This clonotype has a handful of counts. The V call is TRBV5-1, the J call TRBJ2-7, with a tentative D call TRBD2 (6 bases). Germline V gene sequence: CDR1 SGHRS, CDR2 YFSETQ. Deletions cut 4 bases from V and 3 bases from J, with 17 bases between. The CDR3 is 15 amino acids. The CDR3 sequence is CASSVGTSNLYEQYF. In DNA, the CDR3 is TGCGCCAGCAGCGTAGGGACTTCGAACCTCTACGAGCAGTACTTC. Looking up the rest from reference TRBV5-1 and TRBJ2-7 gives the full variable domain: KAGVTQTPRYLIKTRGQQVTLSCSPISGHRSVSWYQQTPGQGLQFLFEYFSETQRNKGNFPGRFSGRQFSNSRSEMNVSTLELGDSALYLCASSVGTSNLYEQYFGPGTRLTVT.

This clonotype was counted many times. This chain connects TRBV24-1 to TRBJ2-2; D remains unclear. Germline V gene sequence: CDR1 KGHDR, CDR2 SFDVKD. The CDR3 has 14 amino acids. The V gene lost 6 bases and the J gene lost 2 bases, with 9 bases spanning the gap. CDR3 loop: CATSISANTGELFF. CDR3 sequence (DNA): TGTGCCACCAGTATATCAGCCAACACCGGGGAGCTGTTTTTT.

The chain is built from TRBV20-1 and TRBJ2-1; tentatively, D is TRBD1 (5 bases). Germline CDR1 reads DFQATT; CDR2 reads SNEGSKA (reference sequence). Trimming removed 1 base from V and 4 bases from J, with 14 bases in between. This CDR3 region has 15 residues. CDR3: CSARGGSPKYNEQFF. The CDR3, as DNA: TGCAGTGCTAGAGGGGGCTCCCCAAAGTACAATGAGCAGTTCTTC.

The CDR3 DNA is TGTGCCAGCAGGGCTCCCCAGGGGGTGCGGAGCACTGAAGCTTTCTTT. Translated: CASRAPQGVRSTEAFF. J is TRBJ1-1 and V is TRBV28; 7 nucleotides match TRBD1. Germline CDR1 MDHEN, CDR2 SYDVKM. The CDR3 is made up of 16 amino acids. Unmatched junction bases numbered 14, after V lost 6 bases and J lost 4 bases.

This clonotype was seen a handful of times. V gene TRBV20-1 combines with J gene TRBJ2-2; D is unresolved. The CDR3 loop spans 15 amino acids. Trimming left V 1 base short and J 6 bases short, with 15 bases between. Germline loops: CDR1 DFQATT, CDR2 SNEGSKA (reference sequence). The CDR3 nucleotides are TGCAGTGCTAGAGGGGCGTATGGTTTGCCCGGGGAGCTGTTTTTT. Protein product: CSARGAYGLPGELFF.

This clonotype has only a few counts. The chain couples TRBV5-4 to TRBJ2-2, with 13 positions matching TRBD2. The CDR3 loop spans 16 amino acids. CDR1 SGHNT and CDR2 YYREEE come from the germline V gene (reference sequence). J lost 5 bases, V lost 3 bases, and 4 bases had no gene match. The CDR3, as DNA: TGTGCCAGCAGCTCCCGGACTAGCGGGAGAACCGGGGAGCTGTTTTTT. Amino acids: CASSSRTSGRTGELFF.

In its sample, this clonotype was seen many times. The V gene is TRBV10-3, the J gene TRBJ2-3; D unresolved. Germline CDR1 ENHRY, CDR2 SYGVKD. This CDR3 spans 13 amino acids. Trimming took 2 bases from V and 7 from J, leaving 10 bases between them. This chain's CDR3 is CAISEVDEHTQYF. CDR3 coding DNA: TGTGCCATCAGTGAGGTTGATGAGCATACGCAGTATTTT.

This clonotype was seen more than once but under ten times. The gene calls are TRBV18 and TRBJ2-7; TRBD1 matches at 8 bases. The CDR3 is made up of 15 amino acids. Losses at the gene ends were 6 bases for V and 3 bases for J; bases not matched to a gene: 10. Germline V CDR1 and CDR2: KGHSH, LQKENI. The CDR3 DNA reads TGTGCCAGCTCTCCAAGACAGGGGACAGGCTACGAGCAGTACTTC. This gives the protein CASSPRQGTGYEQYF.

This clonotype showed up just a few times. The rearrangement links TRBV7-6 to TRBJ1-1; no reliable D call. Germline CDR1 is SGHVS and CDR2 is FNYEAQ. The length of the CDR3 is 15 residues. V dropped 5 bases and J dropped 0 bases, with 13 bases sitting between them. Written as DNA, the CDR3 is TGTGCCAGCAGCCCCCCAGGCTACATGAACACTGAAGCTTTCTTT. Residues: CASSPPGYMNTEAFF. Full variable domain (outside the CDR3, taken from reference TRBV7-6 and TRBJ1-1): GAGVSQSPRYKVTKRGQDVALRCDPISGHVSLYWYRQALGQGPEFLTYFNYEAQQDKSGLPNDRFSAERPEGSISTLTIQRTEQRDSAMYRCASSPPGYMNTEAFFGQGTRLTVV.

This clonotype was recorded a few times. The V gene is TRBV10-3, the J gene TRBJ1-1; possible D gene TRBD1, 6 bases. Trimming removed 1 base from V and 4 bases from J, with 16 bases in between. CDR1 ENHRY and CDR2 SYGVKD come from the germline V gene. This CDR3 spans 16 amino acids. CDR3 DNA: TGTGCCATCAGTGAGTTGGGGGGGGCTATCAGCACTGAAGCTTTCTTT. Translated, it gives CAISELGGAISTEAFF.

The CDR3 nucleotides are TGTGCCAGCAGCTTTTTATCAGTAGATTATGGCTACACCTTC. Amino acids: CASSFLSVDYGYTF. V is TRBV7-9 and J is TRBJ1-2; D remains unclear. Germline loops: CDR1 SEHNR, CDR2 FQNEAQ (reference sequence). Trimming removed 3 bases at V and 5 bases at J, with 13 bases between. CDR3 length equals 14 residues.

This clonotype was seen a few times. The V and J genes are TRBV4-1 and TRBJ2-5; D is possibly TRBD1 or TRBD2 (6 bases each). The germline V and J ends were trimmed by 2 bases and 4 bases, with 8 bases remaining between them. CDR1 and CDR2 (germline): MGHRA, YSYEKL. The CDR3 extends over 13 amino acids. CDR3 sequence reads: CASSQWGAETQYF. The DNA for the CDR3 is TGCGCCAGCAGCCAATGGGGGGCAGAGACCCAGTACTTC.